These 13 T cell receptor beta chains originate from one sample sequenced in a study of cytomegalovirus exposure and HLA in healthy donors. PCR used 60 Vbeta primers and 13 Jbeta primers. TCRdb keeps only in-frame clones here, not all; method: immunoSEQ multiplex PCR. The data show 250,000 or so clones, over 90% seen once. Sequenced input: PBMCs. These receptor sequences come from a girl aged 2 to 10 in good health and CMV-seronegative.

J is TRBJ1-1 and V is TRBV6-1, with D perhaps TRBD1 (5 bases). Germline V gives CDR1 MNHNS, CDR2 SASEGT. The CDR3 length is 13 residues. V was cut by 6 bases and J by 7 bases, with 15 bases left in between. Written as DNA, the CDR3 is TGTGCCAGCAGACCCACAGGACATTTTGAAGCTTTCTTT. Encoded protein: CASRPTGHFEAFF.

The chain carries TRBV6-1 and TRBJ2-1; 8 bases are shared with TRBD2. CDR3 length: 17 residues. Germline CDR1 reads MNHNS; CDR2 reads SASEGT. V shed 2 bases, J shed 3 bases, and the junction held 9 bases outside the gene matches. Written as DNA, the CDR3 is TGTGCCAGCAGTGAATCGCTAACGGGACTAGGCTACAATGAGCAGTTCTTC. Translated, it gives CASSESLTGLGYNEQFF.

This rearrangement joins TRBV5-1 to TRBJ1-1; D might be TRBD1 (6 bases). The ends were cut back, 4 bases at V and 8 bases at J, with 18 bases in the middle. Germline lookup yields CDR1 SGHRS and CDR2 YFSETQ. This CDR3 has 14 amino acids. Here the CDR3 reads CASSPPTTGEEAFF. DNA for the CDR3: TGCGCCAGCAGCCCCCCCACGACAGGCGAGGAAGCTTTCTTT.

The rearrangement uses TRBV6-1 and TRBJ2-4; TRBD1 might be the D (5 bases). This CDR3 has 12 residues. Per the germline V gene, CDR1 is MNHNS and CDR2 is SASEGT. The V end was cut by 1 base, the J end by 8 bases, with 6 bases between. CDR3 coding DNA: TGTGCCAGCAGTGAAGGCAGGGACATTCAGTACTTC. Its protein is CASSEGRDIQYF.

This clone occurred once. The chain links TRBV2 to TRBJ1-4, with 8 bases fitting TRBD1. CDR3 length: 15 residues. Germline values: CDR1 SNHLY, CDR2 FYNNEI. The ends lost 3 bases at V and 2 bases at J; junction bases unmatched: 2. CDR3 nucleotides: TGTGCCAGCAGTGACAGGGGGCAGACTAATGAAAAACTGTTTTTT. Amino acid sequence: CASSDRGQTNEKLFF.

The gene calls are TRBV10-3 and TRBJ2-4, with TRBD2 matching over 9 bases. Per germline, CDR1 ENHRY and CDR2 SYGVKD. The V segment lost 5 bases and the J segment 0 bases; nucleotides outside the gene matches: 8. The CDR3 has 17 amino acids. The CDR3 coding sequence is TGTGCCATCAGTCGGGGCGGGAGGGAACTAGCCAAAAACATTCAGTACTTC. Its translation is CAISRGGRELAKNIQYF.

The V and J genes are TRBV2 and TRBJ1-4; TRBD1 matches 9 bases. CDR1 and CDR2 (germline): SNHLY, FYNNEI. The CDR3 spans 14 residues. With 6 bases clipped from V and 4 bases from J, the junction kept 3 bases outside the gene matches. The CDR3 reads CASRWGQGNEKLFF. Here the CDR3 DNA reads TGTGCCAGCAGGTGGGGACAGGGTAATGAAAAACTGTTTTTT. The whole variable domain, filled in from reference TRBV2 and TRBJ1-4, reads EPEVTQTPSHQVTQMGQEVILRCVPISNHLYFYWYRQILGQKVEFLVSFYNNEISEKSEIFDDQFSVERPDGSNFTLKIRSTKLEDSAMYFCASRWGQGNEKLFFGSGTQLSVL.

The chain uses TRBV13 and TRBJ2-7; TRBD1 matches at 10 bases. The CDR3 totals 18 residues. Germline assignment: CDR1 PRHDT and CDR2 FYEKMQ (reference sequence). V lost 0 bases to trimming and J lost 4 bases; unmatched junction nucleotides: 12. This CDR3 is CASSLGTGGGPVPYEQYF. CDR3 DNA: TGTGCCAGCAGCTTAGGGACAGGGGGCGGCCCCGTCCCTTACGAGCAGTACTTC.

The chain has TRBV7-6 and TRBJ2-7; D is possibly TRBD2 (7 bases). Per the germline V gene, CDR1 is SGHVS and CDR2 is FNYEAQ. The CDR3 runs to 15 residues. The germline V and J ends were trimmed by 5 bases and 4 bases, with 18 bases remaining between them. CDR3 bases: TGTGCCAGCAGCCCAGGGGTCGGGACTATATACGAGCAGTACTTC. Translating gives CASSPGVGTIYEQYF.

The J gene is TRBJ2-5, the V gene TRBV7-7, with TRBD1 matching 7 bases. Per germline, CDR1 SSHAT and CDR2 FNYEAQ (reference sequence). Trimming cost V 1 base and J 7 bases; bases outside gene matches: 6. This CDR3 has 14 residues. As DNA, the CDR3 is TGTGCCAGCAGCTTAGAGGGGGCGGGCGGGACCCAGTACTTC. Protein: CASSLEGAGGTQYF.

The chain combines TRBV6-5 with TRBJ2-7; 9 positions agree with TRBD1. From germline, CDR1 is MNHEY and CDR2 SVGAGI. CDR3 length equals 16 residues. V gave up 2 bases and J gave up 5 bases; unmatched junction bases: 10. This CDR3 is CASSYGLTGGIDEQYF. Written as DNA, the CDR3 is TGTGCCAGCAGTTACGGACTAACAGGGGGCATAGACGAGCAGTACTTC.

The chain uses TRBV5-6 and TRBJ2-7; 7 bases fit TRBD2. Germline V gene sequence: CDR1 SGHDT, CDR2 YYEEEE. V gave up 4 bases and J gave up 1 base; unmatched junction bases: 5. The CDR3 covers 14 residues. The CDR3 loop reads CASSRGEGSYEQYF. The CDR3 nucleotides read TGTGCCAGCAGCCGGGGGGAGGGTTCCTACGAGCAGTACTTC.

J is TRBJ1-1 and V is TRBV15; no definite D call. The CDR3 runs to 13 residues. The germline V gene has CDR1 LNHNV and CDR2 YYDKDF (reference sequence). V lost 1 base and J 6 bases, leaving 9 bases between the germline ends. CDR3 DNA: TGTGCCACCAGCAGAGGAGATCCGCCTGAAGCTTTCTTT. Its protein is CATSRGDPPEAFF. Together with reference TRBV15 and TRBJ1-1, the CDR3 gives the full variable domain: DAMVIQNPRYQVTQFGKPVTLSCSQTLNHNVMYWYQQKSSQAPKLLFHYYDKDFNNEADTPDNFQSRRPNTSFCFLDIRSPGLGDTAMYLCATSRGDPPEAFFGQGTRLTVV.